The present entry profiles one T cell receptor beta chain with its context. RNA was extracted with the RNeasy kit, and a quantity of roughly 0.5 to 1 ug was reverse transcribed using random hexamers. TCRdb processed the immunoSEQ multiplex PCR reads anew with MiXCR; each CDR3 protein has one entry. The sample consists of 300,000 to 350,000 distinct CDR3 sequences, 92% of them appearing once. This specimen comes from a study of CD8 T cells in Susac syndrome. The CDR3 has 13 residues. CDR1 and CDR2 (germline): SNHLY, FYNNEI. V was shortened by 6 bases and J by 5 bases, with 13 bases between the two germline ends.

Source material: CD4+ T cells from PBMCs. This sequence was found in a human donor with multiple sclerosis. V and J are TRBV2 and TRBJ1-1; tentative D call: TRBD1 (5 bases). CDR3 in amino acids: CASRDQGWTEAFF. For the CDR3, the DNA is TGTGCCAGCAGGGACCAGGGATGGACTGAAGCTTTCTTT.